The entry that follows covers one T cell receptor (beta chain) sequence. This entry comes from a study of blood T cell repertoires in COVID-19. As for the study in general: The study drew acute and convalescent COVID-19 samples from the United States, Italy and Spain. In each case, the material was cDNA or gDNA derived from T cells, B-cell-depleted T cells, or PBMCs.

The CDR3 loop spans 15 amino acids. V lost 5 bases to trimming and J lost 0 bases; unmatched junction nucleotides: 1. CDR1 is LNHDA and CDR2 is SQIVND in the germline V gene (reference sequence). In the original processing: Amplification from reference gene primers served as the basis for estimated nucleated cell counts. Clones were sequenced by immunoSEQ multiplex PCR, and TCRdb holds only the in-frame ones, with some missing. Clone size and the V and J calls come from that table; the DNA yielded D and trimming. The sample lists 85,000 to 120,000 clones; approximately 80% were seen once. The clonotype originates from a man aged 55 to 70 with active or convalescent COVID-19. The gene calls are TRBV19 and TRBJ2-2; 9 bases match TRBD1. The sequenced sample was peripheral blood. CDR3 nucleotides: TGTGCCAGTAGTCGGACAGGGGCGAACACCGGGGAGCTGTTTTTT. Translating it yields CASSRTGANTGELFF.